A single TCR beta chain is shown here with its context. Its antigen is unknown. TCR beta CDR3 sequences were amplified from RNA transcripts. The TCR CDR3 first-round RT-PCR relied on the HTBI primer set. MiXCR, applied by TCRdb to the multiplex PCR reads, yields one record per CDR3 protein. The repertoire has 200,000 to 250,000 distinct CDR3 sequences, about a sixth of them found once; the top ten carry around 52%. The data originate from a study of T cells in Graves' hyperthyroidism and ophthalmopathy. Study-level information: Blood from the periphery was taken at initial diagnosis, before any treatment.

Study results and caveats: Clonotypes that were expanded in thyroid above 0.001 mostly appeared in blood too. With a median lead of around 5.9 months before onset, the model predicted ophthalmopathy.

Hyperthyroidism, newly diagnosed and lasting under 2 months, affected patients aged 18 to 65. The CDR3 consists of 15 residues. The V end was cut by 2 bases, the J end by 6 bases, with 15 bases between. Looked up from germline, CDR1 is SGHRS and CDR2 is YFSETQ. The chain uses TRBV5-1 and TRBJ2-1, with D perhaps TRBD1 (6 bases). The source of this sequence is a woman aged 50 to 60 with Graves' hyperthyroidism. The sequencing input was blood. The CDR3 DNA is TGCGCCAGCAGCTTACGGGGACACCCGAGCAATGAGCAGTTCTTC. It encodes CASSLRGHPSNEQFF.